Following are 4 T cell receptor beta chains from one sample sequenced in a study of hypomethylating agent response in myelodysplastic syndrome. Using immunoSEQ multiplex PCR, the repertoire was profiled, and TCRdb retains in-frame clones only, with some absent. The sample holds more than 2,000 clones; approximately 80% are singletons and the top ten take under 35%. The starting material was bone marrow, obtained before or after starting hypomethylating agent treatment for myelodysplastic syndrome (not recorded which). The receptors were gathered from a human donor with myelodysplastic syndrome.

The chain is built from TRBV28 and TRBJ2-3; 7 nucleotides match TRBD2. V lost 4 bases to trimming and J lost 5 bases; unmatched junction nucleotides: 9. This CDR3 is built from 15 residues. Germline-derived CDR1 and CDR2 are MDHEN and SYDVKM. CDR3 sequence (DNA): TGTGCCAGCAGTTCCTTGGGAGAGCGGGGAGATACGCAGTATTTT. This codes for CASSSLGERGDTQYF.

The chain carries TRBV30 and TRBJ2-2; 10 bases align to TRBD2. The germline V gene encodes CDR1 GTSNPN and CDR2 SVGIG (reference sequence). There are 14 residues in the CDR3. V lost 4 bases and J lost 6; bases outside the gene matches: 5. The CDR3 bases are TGTGCCTGGACTAGCGGGAGAGGAGCCGGGGAGCTGTTTTTT. Protein product: CAWTSGRGAGELFF.

V is TRBV9 and J is TRBJ2-1; TRBD2 agrees at 8 bases. Germline lookup yields CDR1 SGDLS and CDR2 YYNGEE. Germline trimming cut 6 bases from V and 0 bases from J; bases unmatched to any gene: 8. The CDR3 runs 16 residues. This chain's CDR3 is CASNSGDISSYNEQFF. The CDR3 region has the DNA TGTGCCAGCAATAGCGGGGATATCAGCTCCTACAATGAGCAGTTCTTC.

The V call is TRBV11-2, the J call TRBJ1-1; D is undetermined. This CDR3 is 14 amino acids long. CDR1 is SGHAT, CDR2 FQNNGV, per germline. V gave up 3 bases and J gave up 1 base, with 9 bases separating them. The CDR3 DNA follows: TGTGCCAGCAGCTTTGGTTTGCAGAACACTGAAGCTTTCTTT. It yields the protein CASSFGLQNTEAFF.